The clone carrying this T cell receptor (beta chain) was recorded at least ten times. Its antigen is still unknown. This entry is derived from a study of response to subunit inactivated influenza vaccine. The germline V gene has CDR1 SGHRS and CDR2 YFSETQ. Trimming took 3 bases from V and 4 from J, leaving 15 bases between them. The CDR3 has 15 residues. A single record per CDR3 protein comes from TCRdb applying MiXCR to the RT-PCR reads. The table records about 620,000 distinct CDR3 sequences, about 12% of them present only once. The study, taken as a whole, reports: The authors put forward the suggestion that each seasonal influenza vaccination may bring in only a limited number of new T cells.

The sample was PBMCs from blood, taken on the day of vaccination. V is TRBV5-1 and J is TRBJ2-3, with D perhaps TRBD2 (5 bases). The clonotype originates from a man in his forties or fifties who received an inactivated influenza vaccine. CDR3 sequence: CASSSWGALADTQYF. Here the CDR3 DNA reads TGCGCCAGCAGCTCCTGGGGAGCGTTGGCAGATACGCAGTATTTT.